A selection of T cell receptor beta chains follows, all from one sample in a study of T-cell memory formation after mild COVID-19. TCRdb independently ran MiXCR on the 5' RACE reads; one entry per CDR3 protein. The repertoire has about 610,000 distinct CDR3 sequences, about 18% of them found once; the top ten carry approximately 8.1%. The sample was PBMCs or a T cell subset sorted from them (not recorded which). These receptors came from an adult woman who had mild COVID-19 (a few samples of this study predate the infection). Cell type and time point are not known. Both conserved end residues are part of each CDR3. The D gene is left open where the match is weak. Clone size appears in some rows only: once, few, many, or a class for an expanded clone.

D	V	J	size	CDR3	DNA
.	TRBV6-5	TRBJ2-1	.	CASTSEYNEQFF	TGTGCCAGCACCTCGGAGTACAATGAGCAGTTCTTC
TRBD1	TRBV27	TRBJ1-2	few	CASSPPTGESYTF	TGTGCCAGCAGTCCGCCGACAGGGGAGAGCTACACCTTC
TRBD1	TRBV24-1	TRBJ2-2	many	CATRGPGTGPGGELFF	TGTGCCACCAGAGGTCCCGGGACAGGGCCCGGCGGGGAGCTGTTTTTT
.	TRBV3-1	TRBJ2-3	few	CASSLYGPTYTQYF	TGTGCCAGCAGCCTTTACGGGCCCACATATACGCAGTATTTT
.	TRBV10-3	TRBJ1-5	many	CAISGGSNQPQHF	TGTGCCATCAGCGGGGGGAGCAATCAGCCCCAGCATTTT
TRBD2	TRBV30	TRBJ2-7	once	CAWNLGGRTYEQYF	TGTGCCTGGAACCTAGGCGGGAGAACCTACGAGCAGTACTTC
.	TRBV12-3/TRBV12-4	TRBJ2-7	many	CASRRWGNYEQYF	TGTGCCAGCAGAAGGTGGGGGAACTACGAGCAGTACTTC
.	TRBV4-1	TRBJ1-2	.	CASSQVGTNYGYTF	TGCGCCAGCAGCCAAGTGGGCACCAACTATGGCTACACCTTC
TRBD2	TRBV20-1	TRBJ2-3	.	CSASRTSGNPGLEYF	TGCAGTGCTAGTAGGACTAGCGGCAACCCCGGCCTCGAGTATTTT
.	TRBV5-1	TRBJ2-2	few	CASSLAYGGELFF	TGCGCCAGCAGCTTGGCCTATGGCGGGGAGCTGTTTTTT
.	TRBV5-5	TRBJ2-7	.	CASSSAGQINGYEQYF	TGTGCCAGCAGCTCGGCGGGACAGATCAATGGCTACGAGCAGTACTTC
.	TRBV28	TRBJ2-7	.	CASSPRASSYEQYF	TGTGCCAGCAGTCCTAGAGCGAGCTCCTACGAGCAGTACTTC
TRBD2	TRBV5-1	TRBJ2-5	many	CASRLSPLSGGMEETQYF	TGCGCCAGCAGGCTAAGCCCCCTCAGCGGGGGGATGGAAGAGACCCAGTACTTC
.	TRBV6-5	TRBJ1-2	.	CASSPTHQGPSYGYTF	TGTGCCAGCAGCCCGACTCATCAGGGACCTAGCTATGGCTACACCTTC
TRBD2	TRBV2	TRBJ2-1	.	CASSESPGLAYDEQFF	TGTGCCAGCAGTGAATCTCCGGGACTAGCGTACGATGAGCAGTTCTTC
TRBD1	TRBV15	TRBJ2-5	few	CATSSRDRVVAQYF	TGTGCCACCAGCAGCCGGGACAGGGTTGTGGCCCAGTACTTC
.	TRBV20-1	TRBJ1-2	.	CSARAGTNYGYTF	TGCAGTGCTAGAGCCGGGACTAACTATGGCTACACCTTC
.	TRBV29-1	TRBJ2-2	few	CSVEPSDSTGELFF	TGCAGCGTTGAGCCCTCGGACAGCACCGGGGAGCTGTTTTTT
.	TRBV27	TRBJ2-7	few	CASIGSYEQYF	TGTGCCAGCATTGGATCCTACGAGCAGTACTTC
.	TRBV7-9	TRBJ1-1	.	CASSLDRKPNTEAFF	TGTGCCAGCAGCCTCGACAGAAAGCCGAACACTGAAGCTTTCTTT
TRBD1	TRBV4-1	TRBJ1-5	.	CASSHPGGGNQPQHF	TGCGCCAGCAGCCATCCAGGGGGCGGAAATCAGCCCCAGCATTTT
.	TRBV7-9	TRBJ2-1	many	CASSHPSAFYNEQFF	TGTGCCAGCAGCCACCCGTCAGCTTTTTACAATGAGCAGTTCTTC
.	TRBV20-1	TRBJ2-1	.	CSASNTIELANEQFF	TGCAGTGCTAGTAATACTATTGAGCTAGCGAATGAGCAGTTCTTC
.	TRBV24-1	TRBJ1-1	few	CATSGSTTEAFF	TGTGCCACCAGTGGGAGCACCACTGAAGCTTTCTTT
.	TRBV6-2/TRBV6-3	TRBJ2-1	few	CASSYGQSSYNEQFF	TGTGCCAGCAGTTACGGACAGAGCTCCTACAATGAGCAGTTCTTC
.	TRBV4-1	TRBJ1-2	few	CASSQDPGGYTF	TGCGCCAGCAGCCAAGATCCCGGTGGCTACACCTTC
.	TRBV20-1	TRBJ2-2	.	CSAPLWSTGELFF	TGCAGTGCTCCTCTTTGGAGCACCGGGGAGCTGTTTTTT
TRBD1	TRBV19	TRBJ1-2	few	CASSITGDYGYTF	TGTGCCAGTAGTATTACAGGGGACTATGGCTACACCTTC
.	TRBV15	TRBJ2-2	few	CATSRRSNTGELFF	TGTGCCACCAGCAGACGGTCGAACACCGGGGAGCTGTTTTTT
.	TRBV4-3	TRBJ2-7	.	CASSQDRPNPGVTYEQYF	TGCGCCAGCAGCCAAGATCGGCCAAACCCCGGGGTTACCTACGAGCAGTACTTC
TRBD2	TRBV27	TRBJ2-3	few	CASSITGGSTDTQYF	TGTGCCAGCAGTATAACGGGGGGAAGCACAGATACGCAGTATTTT
TRBD1	TRBV7-2	TRBJ2-3	many	CASSLAGTGVADTQYF	TGTGCCAGCAGCTTAGCAGGGACAGGGGTGGCAGATACGCAGTATTTT
.	TRBV7-2	TRBJ1-2	.	CASSPTGQVRTHGYTF	TGTGCCAGCAGCCCAACCGGGCAGGTTCGGACCCATGGCTACACCTTC
TRBD2	TRBV7-2	TRBJ2-1	few	CASTPGGSYNEQFF	TGTGCCAGCACCCCGGGGGGGTCCTACAATGAGCAGTTCTTC
.	TRBV10-3	TRBJ2-7	.	CAISPSQNEQYF	TGTGCCATCTCACCCAGCCAGAACGAGCAGTACTTC
.	TRBV21-1	TRBJ2-7	few	CASSLRTGRHEQYF	TGTGCCAGCAGCCTCCGGACAGGGCGACACGAGCAGTACTTC
.	TRBV13	TRBJ2-3	.	CASSLIGGSTDTQYF	TGTGCCAGCAGCTTAATAGGGGGAAGCACAGATACGCAGTATTTT